This is a list of T cell receptor beta chains from one sample in a study of blood T cell repertoires in COVID-19. Here immunoSEQ multiplex PCR was the method, and the copy in TCRdb shows in-frame clones only, minus some. The sample shows some 150,000 clones, around 80% of them seen only once. The sequenced material came from peripheral blood. Every receptor here comes from a woman aged 45 to 65 with acute or convalescent COVID-19. Both conserved end residues are trimmed from each CDR3.

J gene,V gene,CDR3 protein
TRBJ1-5,TRBV6-5,ASTEQGNQPQH
TRBJ1-1,TRBV14,ASARTHPRGAF
TRBJ1-5,TRBV6-2/TRBV6-3,ASSYSGSFHQPQH
TRBJ2-3,TRBV5-4,ASFSQLVGTDTQY
TRBJ1-3,TRBV18,ASSPSGLIDEESSGNTIY
TRBJ1-5,TRBV19,ASSTGQGNQPQH
TRBJ1-1,TRBV7-3,ASSSQGATEAF
TRBJ2-7,TRBV14,ASSLGQSISYEQY
TRBJ1-5,TRBV12-3/TRBV12-4,ASSQQGRQPQH
TRBJ1-1,TRBV7-9,ASSRTGGNTEAF
TRBJ1-4,TRBV5-1,ASSLQWNEKLF
TRBJ1-6,TRBV19,ASREQGDSPLH